This paragraph reports one T cell receptor (beta chain). Its specificity is unknown. V was trimmed by 6 bases and J by 9 bases, leaving 15 bases between them. This CDR3 has 13 residues. Sequencing was performed with immunoSEQ multiplex PCR; in TCRdb, only in-frame clones are kept and a portion is missing. The sample carries tens of thousands of clones, approximately 73% recorded once. The data stem from a study of vaccination effects on CD4 cells after COVID-19. ViraFEST assay sequencing came after antigen-specific CD4+ T cells were expanded with viral peptide pools. With more than nine days of culture completed, CD4+ T cells were isolated. Subjects were given two BNT162b2 or mRNA-1273 vaccine doses. The study found no prior SARS-CoV-2 infection in the vaccine recipients, who tested negative for nucleocapsid antibodies. Researchers reported culturing 2 million to 2.5 million PBMC in each well, adding 8 to 10 IU/ml IL-2 and approximately 10 ug/ml peptides.

The input for sequencing was CD4+ T cells from PBMCs cultured with HCoV-229E spike peptides, taken after COVID-19 vaccination. The TCR comes from a human donor who received a COVID-19 vaccine. The chain combines TRBV12-3 or TRBV12-4 with TRBJ2-1, with D possibly TRBD1 on 6 matching bases. The CDR3 loop is CASSPGHRVEQFF. In DNA, the CDR3 is TGTGCCAGCAGCCCGGGACACCGAGTTGAGCAGTTCTTC.